The rows below give T cell receptor beta chains drawn from one sample of a study of regulatory T cells. Measured with immunoSEQ multiplex PCR; TCRdb has only the in-frame clones, and not every one. The sample contains over 35,000 clones, 70% to 90% of which appear only once. Sequenced input: conventional CD4+ T cells sorted from blood. These receptors were taken from a young adult with CD3G deficiency. CDR3s include the opening cysteine and the closing phenylalanine or tryptophan. A D gene is named only where the DNA matches it firmly.

d_call,cdr3_length,v_call,j_call,cdr3_aa
NA,15,TRBV11-2,TRBJ1-3,CASSSQGRGRNTIYF
NA,13,TRBV7-4,TRBJ1-4,CAGGPVDNEKLFF
NA,13,TRBV6-1,TRBJ1-6,CASKGPYNSPLHF
NA,16,TRBV5-1,TRBJ2-1,CASSLGGAKPHNEQFF
TRBD1,16,TRBV5-1,TRBJ1-2,CASSPRTGGFNYGYTF
NA,15,TRBV28,TRBJ2-4,CASSPGALAKNIQYF
TRBD2,15,TRBV10-2,TRBJ2-2,CASSRLAGGTGELFF
TRBD2,16,TRBV6-5,TRBJ2-1,CASSYSSGLQYNEQFF
TRBD1,15,TRBV5-1,TRBJ1-2,CASSRDSRAYYGYTF
TRBD1,14,TRBV7-9,TRBJ2-7,CASSVGTGGYEQYF
NA,14,TRBV28,TRBJ1-1,CASSSLTGIPEAFF
NA,13,TRBV28,TRBJ2-5,CASRDSPRETQYF
TRBD2,15,TRBV5-1,TRBJ2-3,CASSSTSGGVDTQYF
NA,11,TRBV7-9,TRBJ2-7,CASSNGYEQYF
NA,17,TRBV4-1,TRBJ2-6,CATSPGLSPAGANVLTF
TRBD1,15,TRBV6-1,TRBJ1-6,CASSVGQQYNSPLHF
NA,15,TRBV7-2,TRBJ1-6,CASSLGAGYNSPLHF
TRBD1,13,TRBV28,TRBJ1-1,CASHKTGRTEAFF
NA,18,TRBV12-2,TRBJ2-1,CASRLDGGPSPPYNEQFF
NA,15,TRBV5-1,TRBJ1-2,CASSLDPRGGYGYTF
TRBD1,17,TRBV5-1,TRBJ1-3,CASSLLRTGRIRYTIYF
TRBD2,15,TRBV6-1,TRBJ2-3,CASSSGLAGTDTQYF
NA,11,TRBV28,TRBJ2-3,CASSTGRTQYF
TRBD1,15,TRBV5-1,TRBJ2-3,CASSGQGPGTDTQYF
NA,15,TRBV19,TRBJ2-1,CASRSLQGGDNEQFF
NA,15,TRBV6-6,TRBJ1-2,CASSYSTGAGYGYTF
NA,14,TRBV7-9,TRBJ2-7,CASSTSGGPTEQYF
NA,11,TRBV7-9,TRBJ2-1,CASSPDNEQFF